What follows is one T cell receptor beta chain and its context. What it binds is not known. The record originates from a study of regulatory T cells in long-lasting Graves disease. In building TCR beta libraries, iRepertoire HTBI primers were used together with Arm-PCR of CDR3 regions. TCRdb reprocessed the multiplex PCR reads with MiXCR, giving one entry per CDR3 protein. This sample has roughly 500,000 distinct CDR3 sequences, with roughly a fifth found just once. General study results and limits: It is possible that accuracy was reduced by the small size of the sample. Favoring TRBV28, TRBJ1-2 and TRBJ2-5 was a feature seen in persistent disease.

The CDR3 consists of 15 residues. V was clipped by 4 bases and J by 1 base; unmatched bases: 6. CDR1 and CDR2 (germline): MGHRA, YSYEKL. Regarding time point: persistent/refractory GD, antithyroid drugs over 5 years with positive TRAb. Researchers made the TCR library from RNA that was extracted from PBMCs. By American Thyroid Association guidelines, Graves' disease was diagnosed in the cohort. EDTA tubes were used for drawing approximately 8.4 milliliters of peripheral blood. The sample in question was peripheral blood mononuclear cells (PBMCs), obtained when the disease was refractory, from a patient treated with antithyroid drugs. This sequence joins TRBV4-1 and TRBJ2-7; 8 positions agree with TRBD2. This TCR was sampled from a female donor with Graves disease. CDR3 loop: CASSRNRGGSYEQYF. CDR3 sequence (DNA): TGCGCCAGCAGCCGCAACCGGGGGGGATCCTACGAGCAGTACTTC.